The T cell receptor beta chain under discussion was sequenced for a study of blood T cells in healthy people across ages. Study as a whole: Roughly one uniquely barcoded beta molecule per two T cells was captured. Study observations and caveats: Diversity was higher, and naive CD4+ cells more numerous, in long-lived donors than in aged donors.

Remarks on this clonotype: What it recognizes is unknown.

V was cut by 3 bases and J by 10 bases, with 13 bases left in between. Germline assignment: CDR1 SEHNR and CDR2 FQNEAQ (reference sequence). This CDR3 spans 14 amino acids. The second PCR ran roughly 7 to 12 cycles with a sample-barcoded 5' primer and J-beta primers. Through a template-switch adaptor with 12 random nucleotides, each cDNA molecule received a tag. TCRdb called the 5' RACE reads again in MiXCR, with one record for every CDR3 protein. The table has around 1,700,000 distinct CDR3 sequences, 28% seen once; the top ten hold 7.7%. The gene calls are TRBV7-9 and TRBJ1-6; the D gene is possibly TRBD1 (6 bases). The TCR comes from a woman in her thirties in good health. Sequencing used blood. The CDR3 bases are TGTGCCAGCAGCTTGGGGGCAGGGAAATCACCCCTCCACTTT. This sequence encodes CASSLGAGKSPLHF. The variable domain in full, with the rest retrieved from reference TRBV7-9 and TRBJ1-6, is DTGVSQNPRHKITKRGQNVTFRCDPISEHNRLYWYRQTLGQGPEFLTYFQNEAQLEKSRLLSDRFSAERPKGSFSTLEIQRTEQGDSAMYLCASSLGAGKSPLHFGNGTRLTVT.